This TCR beta chain was found in a study of T-cell memory formation after mild COVID-19. The wider study: TCR clusters largely stayed donor specific. Notes on the study in general: Cross-reactive memory apparently joined, as some responding clones appeared in pre-infection memory.

CDR3 length: 16 amino acids. V shed 0 bases and J 5 bases; nucleotides not matched to a gene: 6. Per germline, CDR1 SGHDT and CDR2 YYEEEE. Concerning this clonotype itself: Its antigen remains unknown.

MiXCR, applied by TCRdb to the 5' RACE reads, yields one record per CDR3 protein. The sample includes about 150,000 distinct CDR3 sequences, roughly 14% of them seen just once. This TCR came from an adult woman who had mild COVID-19 (a few samples of this study predate the infection). Cell type and time point are not known. This chain connects TRBV5-6 to TRBJ2-1; TRBD1 matches at 9 bases. Input material: PBMCs or a T cell subset sorted from them (not recorded which). The DNA for the CDR3 is TGTGCCAGCAGCTTGGTTCCGGGACAGGGAAACAATGAGCAGTTCTTC. As protein: CASSLVPGQGNNEQFF.